This T cell receptor (beta chain) was documented in a study of blood T cell repertoires in COVID-19. Background on the study: The United States, Italy and Spain supplied acute and convalescent COVID-19 samples.

Germline V CDR1 and CDR2: SGHVS, FNYEAQ. The CDR3 consists of 18 residues. V lost 0 bases and J lost 4; bases outside the gene matches: 14. Participants spanned ages 18 to 89 years and resided in 20 to 30 US areas. Allocation to cohorts depended on clinical history reported by the participants. Assay: immunoSEQ multiplex PCR; the TCRdb copy retains only in-frame clones and omits some. The sample records roughly 220,000 clones, around 88% being singletons. V gene TRBV7-6 combines with J gene TRBJ1-1; 7 bases agree with TRBD1. This receptor was obtained from a woman aged 45 to 65 with acute COVID-19. The sequenced sample consisted of PBMCs or T cells enriched from blood (not recorded which). CDR3 region: CASSLAGTAVNQGTEAFF. The CDR3 nucleotides are TGTGCCAGCAGCTTAGCTGGGACAGCTGTGAACCAAGGCACTGAAGCTTTCTTT.